The rows below give T cell receptor beta chains drawn from one sample of a study of blood T cells in healthy people across ages. TCRdb re-called the 5' RACE reads with MiXCR, one entry per CDR3 protein. This table has approximately 960,000 distinct CDR3 sequences, approximately 32% appearing once. These data are also associated with another study on T cells of mothers and their children.

The sample comprised blood. These receptors came from a woman in her forties in good health. Both conserved end residues are part of each CDR3. Each record gives: J gene, V gene, clone size, D gene, CDR3 DNA, CDR3 protein. D genes are given only for firm matches. For some rows the clone size is stated as once, few or many, or as a class when expanded; others skip it.

TRBJ1-2 TRBV20-1 many NA TGCAGTGCTCCCCGGACCGAAGCGCCGGGGGATGGCTACACCTTC CSAPRTEAPGDGYTF
TRBJ1-2 TRBV18 few NA TGTGCCAGCTCACCGTCAGGGAAAGACTATGGCTACACCTTC CASSPSGKDYGYTF
TRBJ1-2 TRBV28 few NA TGTGCCAGCAGTTTGGGCAGGGCCCTCTATGGCTACACCTTC CASSLGRALYGYTF
TRBJ1-1 TRBV3-1 NA NA TGTGCCAGCAGTAAGGGGGTGGAGACTGAAGCTTTCTTT CASSKGVETEAFF
TRBJ1-2 TRBV3-1 once NA TGTGCCAGCAGCCAAGATGCAGGGTCGGATTTGAACTATGGCTACACCTTC CASSQDAGSDLNYGYTF
TRBJ1-4 TRBV20-1 NA TRBD1 TGCAGTGCTAGATACAGGGGGACAGGGGATGAAAAACTGTTTTTT CSARYRGTGDEKLFF
TRBJ1-2 TRBV28 few NA TGTGCCAGCAGTTTATTACTGCAGGGCATAACCTATGGCTACACCTTC CASSLLLQGITYGYTF
TRBJ1-2 TRBV3-1 NA NA TGTGCCAGCAGCCAGTACGACTATGGCTACACCTTC CASSQYDYGYTF
TRBJ2-7 TRBV6-1 once NA TGTGCCAGCAGGGAAGATACAGGGCGGGAGCAGTACTTC CASREDTGREQYF
TRBJ2-3 TRBV11-3 NA TRBD2 TGTGCCAGCAGCTTATATAGCGGGGGCACAGATACGCAGTATTTT CASSLYSGGTDTQYF
TRBJ1-6 TRBV11-1 NA NA TGTGCCAGCACCAATCGGGCCCAGCGCGCCCTCCACTTT CASTNRAQRALHF
TRBJ1-1 TRBV5-1 few NA TGCGCCAGCAGCTTGGGCGAGGACTACACTGAAGCTTTCTTT CASSLGEDYTEAFF
TRBJ2-7 TRBV4-3 many NA TGCGCCAGCAGCCAAGATTTCTCCAGCTTTCTCTACGAGCAGTACTTC CASSQDFSSFLYEQYF
TRBJ2-3 TRBV5-1 NA NA TGCGCCAGCAGCCCACGGACAGCCTCAGATACGCAGTATTTT CASSPRTASDTQYF
TRBJ1-2 TRBV30 few NA TGTGCCTGGAGTGCGGGTCTCTATGGCTACACCTTC CAWSAGLYGYTF
TRBJ1-6 TRBV30 few NA TGTGCCTGGAGGACGTCCTATAATTCACCCCTCCACTTT CAWRTSYNSPLHF
TRBJ1-5 TRBV2 NA NA TGTGCCAGCACCGGGGATGGCAATCAGCCCCAGCATTTT CASTGDGNQPQHF
TRBJ1-2 TRBV5-1 many NA TGTGCCAGCAGCCCCGACGGAGCTAACTATGGCTACACCTTC CASSPDGANYGYTF
TRBJ2-5 TRBV15 many TRBD1 TGTGCCACCAGCGGGATGCCGGGACAGGGTGAAGAGACCCAGTACTTC CATSGMPGQGEETQYF
TRBJ2-7 TRBV7-8 many NA TGTGCCAGCACCCCTGGGTCTTTCTACGAGCAGTACTTC CASTPGSFYEQYF
TRBJ1-1 TRBV13 NA TRBD1 TGTGCCAGCAGCTGGGACAGCCGATTAAACACTGAAGCTTTCTTT CASSWDSRLNTEAFF
TRBJ1-2 TRBV12-3/TRBV12-4 few NA TGTGCCAGCAGTGTTAGCTGGACAAGCGAATATGGCTACACCTTC CASSVSWTSEYGYTF